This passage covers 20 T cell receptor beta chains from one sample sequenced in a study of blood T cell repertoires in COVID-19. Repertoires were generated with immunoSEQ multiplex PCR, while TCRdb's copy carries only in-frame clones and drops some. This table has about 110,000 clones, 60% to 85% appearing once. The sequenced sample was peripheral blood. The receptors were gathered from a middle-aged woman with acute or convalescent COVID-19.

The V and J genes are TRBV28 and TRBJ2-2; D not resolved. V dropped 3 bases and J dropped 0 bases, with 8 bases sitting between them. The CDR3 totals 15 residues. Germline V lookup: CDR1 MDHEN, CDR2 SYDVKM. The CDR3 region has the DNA TGTGCCAGCAGTTTTGTCTTCCCGAACACCGGGGAGCTGTTTTTT. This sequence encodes CASSFVFPNTGELFF.

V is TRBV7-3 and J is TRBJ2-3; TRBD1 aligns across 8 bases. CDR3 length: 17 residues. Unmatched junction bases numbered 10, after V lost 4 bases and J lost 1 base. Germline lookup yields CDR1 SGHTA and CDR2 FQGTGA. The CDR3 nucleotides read TGTGCCAGCAGCTCCAGCCGGGAGACAGGGGGCACAGATACGCAGTATTTT. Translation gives CASSSSRETGGTDTQYF.

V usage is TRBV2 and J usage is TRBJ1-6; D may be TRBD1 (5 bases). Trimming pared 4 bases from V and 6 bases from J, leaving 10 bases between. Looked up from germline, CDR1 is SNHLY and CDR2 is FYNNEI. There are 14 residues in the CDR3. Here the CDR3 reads CASSAGKSNSPLHF. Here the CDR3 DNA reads TGTGCCAGCAGTGCAGGGAAGAGTAATTCACCCCTCCACTTT.

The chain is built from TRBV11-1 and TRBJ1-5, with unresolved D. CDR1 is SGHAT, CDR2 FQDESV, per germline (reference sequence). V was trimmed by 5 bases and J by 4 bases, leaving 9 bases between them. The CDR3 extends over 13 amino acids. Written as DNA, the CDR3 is TGTGCCAGCAGCAAAGACACAAATCAGCCCCAGCATTTT. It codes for CASSKDTNQPQHF.

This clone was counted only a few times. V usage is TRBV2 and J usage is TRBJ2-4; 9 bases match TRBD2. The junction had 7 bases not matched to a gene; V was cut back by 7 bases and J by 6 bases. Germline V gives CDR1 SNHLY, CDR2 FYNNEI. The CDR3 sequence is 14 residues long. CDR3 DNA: TGTGCCAGCACCCTGTCGACTAGCGGAAACATTCAGTACTTC. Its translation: CASTLSTSGNIQYF.

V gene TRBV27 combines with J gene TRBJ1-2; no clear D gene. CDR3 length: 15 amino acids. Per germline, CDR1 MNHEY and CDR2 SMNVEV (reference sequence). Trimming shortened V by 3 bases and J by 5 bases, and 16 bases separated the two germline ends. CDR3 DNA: TGTGCCAGCAGTTTGGCCCTAGGTTCCCCGTATGGCTACACCTTC. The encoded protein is CASSLALGSPYGYTF.

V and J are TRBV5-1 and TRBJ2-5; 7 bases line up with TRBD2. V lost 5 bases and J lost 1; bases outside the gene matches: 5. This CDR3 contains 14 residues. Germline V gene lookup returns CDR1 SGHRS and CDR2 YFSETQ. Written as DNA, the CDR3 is TGCGCCAGCAGTCGAAGCGGGACCCAAGAGACCCAGTACTTC. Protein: CASSRSGTQETQYF.

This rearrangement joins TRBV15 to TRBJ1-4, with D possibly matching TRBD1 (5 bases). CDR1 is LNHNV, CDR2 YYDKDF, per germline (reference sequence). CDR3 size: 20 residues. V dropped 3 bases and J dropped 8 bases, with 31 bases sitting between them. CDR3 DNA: TGTGCCACCAGCAGTACGGGCCTTAGGCAACAGCGGGGCTTTTGGGAAAAACTGTTTTTT. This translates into CATSSTGLRQQRGFWEKLFF.

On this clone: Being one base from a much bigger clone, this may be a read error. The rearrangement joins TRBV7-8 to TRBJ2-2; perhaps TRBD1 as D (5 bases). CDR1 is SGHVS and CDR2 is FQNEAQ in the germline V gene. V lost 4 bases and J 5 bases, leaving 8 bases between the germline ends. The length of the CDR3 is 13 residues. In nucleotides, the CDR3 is TGTGCCAGCAGCTCTCAGGGAACCGGGGAGCTGTTTTTT. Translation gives CASSSQGTGELFF.

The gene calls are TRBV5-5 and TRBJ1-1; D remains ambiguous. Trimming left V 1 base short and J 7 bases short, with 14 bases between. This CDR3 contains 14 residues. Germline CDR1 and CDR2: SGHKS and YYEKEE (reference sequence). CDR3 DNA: TGTGCCAGCAGCTTGCAGTGGCCAGGAGGTGAAGCTTTCTTT. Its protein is CASSLQWPGGEAFF. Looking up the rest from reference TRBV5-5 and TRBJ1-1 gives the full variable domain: DAGVTQSPTHLIKTRGQQVTLRCSPISGHKSVSWYQQVLGQGPQFIFQYYEKEERGRGNFPDRFSARQFPNYSSELNVNALLLGDSALYLCASSLQWPGGEAFFGQGTRLTVV.

The CDR3 here is CASSDQTRGYTF. CDR3 nucleotides: TGTGCCAGCAGTGATCAGACGAGGGGCTACACCTTC. This sequence joins TRBV6-1 and TRBJ1-2; D gene uncertain. Germline V lookup: CDR1 MNHNS, CDR2 SASEGT. This CDR3 comprises 12 residues. The germline V and J ends were trimmed by 3 bases and 8 bases, with 10 bases remaining between them.

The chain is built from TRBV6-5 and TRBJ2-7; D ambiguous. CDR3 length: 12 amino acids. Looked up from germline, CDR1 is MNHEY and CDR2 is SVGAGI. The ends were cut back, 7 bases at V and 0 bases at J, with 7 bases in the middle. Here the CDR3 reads CASKSSSYEQYF. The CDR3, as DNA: TGTGCCAGCAAGTCCAGCTCCTACGAGCAGTACTTC.

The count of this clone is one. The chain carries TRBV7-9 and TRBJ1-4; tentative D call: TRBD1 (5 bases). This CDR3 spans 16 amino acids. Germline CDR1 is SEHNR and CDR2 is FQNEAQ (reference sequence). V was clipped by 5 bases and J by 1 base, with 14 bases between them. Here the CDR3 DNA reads TGTGCCAGCAGCCGGACATCCTGGGGAACTAATGAAAAACTGTTTTTT. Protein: CASSRTSWGTNEKLFF. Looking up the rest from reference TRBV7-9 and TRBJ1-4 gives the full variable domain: DTGVSQNPRHKITKRGQNVTFRCDPISEHNRLYWYRQTLGQGPEFLTYFQNEAQLEKSRLLSDRFSAERPKGSFSTLEIQRTEQGDSAMYLCASSRTSWGTNEKLFFGSGTQLSVL.

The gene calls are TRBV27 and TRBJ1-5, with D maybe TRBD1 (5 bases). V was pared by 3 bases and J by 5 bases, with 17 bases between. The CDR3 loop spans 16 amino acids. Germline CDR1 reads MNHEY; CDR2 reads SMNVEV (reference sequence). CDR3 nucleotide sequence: TGTGCCAGCAGTTTCTACGGGGGAGGGAGGGATCAGCCCCAGCATTTT. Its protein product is CASSFYGGGRDQPQHF.

The CDR3 DNA follows: TGTGCCAGCAGTCCCATGCTAGCGGGGGGCACAGATACGCAGTATTTT. Translated, it gives CASSPMLAGGTDTQYF. The rearrangement links TRBV2 to TRBJ2-3, with 10 bases lining up with TRBD2. CDR1 is SNHLY, CDR2 FYNNEI, per germline. J gave up 1 base and V 5 bases, and 6 bases lay outside the gene matches. The length of the CDR3 is 16 residues.

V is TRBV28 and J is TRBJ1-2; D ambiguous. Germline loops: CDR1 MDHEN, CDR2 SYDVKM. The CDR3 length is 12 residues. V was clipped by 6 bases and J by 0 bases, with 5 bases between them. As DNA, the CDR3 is TGTGCCAGCAGCGACACTAACTATGGCTACACCTTC. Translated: CASSDTNYGYTF.

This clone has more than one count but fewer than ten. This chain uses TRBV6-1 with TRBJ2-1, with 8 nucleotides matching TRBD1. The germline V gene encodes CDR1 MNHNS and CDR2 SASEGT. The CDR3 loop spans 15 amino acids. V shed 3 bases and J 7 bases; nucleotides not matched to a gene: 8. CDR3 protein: CASSDLGQGGNEQFF. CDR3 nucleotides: TGTGCCAGCAGTGACCTCGGACAGGGTGGTAATGAGCAGTTCTTC.

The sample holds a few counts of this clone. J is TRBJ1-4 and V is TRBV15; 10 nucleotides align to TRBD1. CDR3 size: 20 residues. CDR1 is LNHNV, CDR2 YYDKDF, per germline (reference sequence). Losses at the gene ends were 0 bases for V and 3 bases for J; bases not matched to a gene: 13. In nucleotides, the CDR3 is TGTGCCACCAGCAGAGACACAACGGGACAGGGGCGCCCAGCTAATGAAAAACTGTTTTTT. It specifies CATSRDTTGQGRPANEKLFF.

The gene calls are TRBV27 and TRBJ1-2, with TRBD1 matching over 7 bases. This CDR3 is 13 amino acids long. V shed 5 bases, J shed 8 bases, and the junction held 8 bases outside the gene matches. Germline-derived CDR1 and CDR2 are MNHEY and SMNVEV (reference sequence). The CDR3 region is CASSPPGGLGYTF. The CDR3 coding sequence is TGTGCCAGCAGTCCACCAGGGGGGCTGGGCTACACCTTC.

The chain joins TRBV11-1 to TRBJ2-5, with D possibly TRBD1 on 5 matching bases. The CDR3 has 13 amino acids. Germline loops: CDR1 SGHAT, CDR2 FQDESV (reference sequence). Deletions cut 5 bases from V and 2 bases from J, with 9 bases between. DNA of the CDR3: TGTGCCAGCAGCCAACAGGTTCAAGAGACCCAGTACTTC. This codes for CASSQQVQETQYF.